A single sample is the source of the 10 T cell receptor beta chains below, sequenced in a study of cytomegalovirus exposure and HLA in healthy donors. The PCR used 60 Vbeta and 13 Jbeta primers. Assay used: immunoSEQ multiplex PCR; TCRdb lists only in-frame clones, some missing. The sample consists of around 86,000 clones, about 7.6% of them appearing once. The sample consisted of PBMCs. Receptors were obtained from a man aged 50-60 years in good health and CMV-seronegative.

This clone was recorded many times. V usage is TRBV7-9 and J usage is TRBJ2-1; D may be TRBD2 (6 bases). V was shortened by 4 bases and J by 3 bases, with 13 bases between the two germline ends. Germline CDR1 and CDR2: SEHNR and FQNEAQ (reference sequence). The CDR3 is 15 amino acids. This CDR3 reads CASSSNRDFYNEQFF. In DNA, the CDR3 is TGTGCCAGCAGCTCAAACCGGGACTTCTACAATGAGCAGTTCTTC.

The CDR3: CASSQWPTNEKLFF. The DNA of the CDR3 is TGTGCCAGCAGCCAATGGCCAACTAATGAAAAACTGTTTTTT. The genes are TRBV4-2 and TRBJ1-4; D remains ambiguous. Trimming shortened V by 2 bases and J by 0 bases, and 4 bases separated the two germline ends. Germline V gene data show CDR1 as LGHNA and CDR2 as YNFKEQ. CDR3 length: 14 residues.

The chain has TRBV28 and TRBJ1-5; weak D call: TRBD1 (5 bases). The CDR3 has 17 residues. V was shortened by 2 bases and J by 2 bases, with 16 bases between the two germline ends. CDR1 is MDHEN, CDR2 SYDVKM, per germline. The CDR3 sequence: CASSLIVQGSGNQPQHF. The CDR3 DNA reads as TGTGCCAGCAGTTTAATTGTCCAGGGATCCGGCAATCAGCCCCAGCATTTT.

As for this clone: No conserved phenylalanine or tryptophan is present at the end of the CDR3, so a read error is the likely explanation. The DNA is omitted, as the CDR3 cannot be located on it reliably, and the CDR3 follows TCRdb's listing. This chain joins TRBV27 and TRBJ1-4; the DNA was not compared with TRBD1, the D call given in the table. CDR1 and CDR2 from the germline V gene are MNHEY and SMNVEV (reference sequence). The CDR3 is 10 residues long, ends included. The CDR3 protein is CASSFRQGCS.

V is TRBV19 and J is TRBJ2-1; D is possibly TRBD2 (6 bases). The V end lost 9 bases, the J end lost 1 base, and 13 bases lay between the germline ends. This CDR3 comprises 14 residues. Germline V gene lookup returns CDR1 LNHDA and CDR2 SQIVND (reference sequence). CDR3 loop: CASGSSRSYNEQFF. In DNA form, the CDR3 reads TGTGCCAGCGGGAGCTCTAGGTCCTACAATGAGCAGTTCTTC.

The chain has TRBV7-9 and TRBJ1-6; a weak D match, TRBD1 (6 bases). The CDR3 has 14 residues. CDR1 and CDR2 (germline): SEHNR, FQNEAQ (reference sequence). The V and J ends lost 5 bases and 5 bases respectively, with 10 bases between them. The DNA of the CDR3 is TGTGCCAGCAGCGCTTGGACAGATAATTCACCCCTCCACTTT. This sequence encodes CASSAWTDNSPLHF.

A note on this clone: One end of the junction is discordant with germline, which a read error may explain. The chain is built from TRBV7-8 and TRBJ2-4; possible D gene TRBD2, 6 bases. The V gene's germline CDR1 is SGHVS and CDR2 FQNEAQ. The CDR3 contains 16 residues. As DNA, the CDR3 is TGTGCCAGCAGTTTAGACTCCGGGAGCACAAAAAACATTCAGTACTTC. This gives the protein CASSLDSGSTKNIQYF.

The J gene is TRBJ2-5, the V gene TRBV11-2; 13 nucleotides line up with TRBD2. CDR3 size: 16 residues. The J segment lost 2 bases and the V segment lost 3 bases, leaving 3 bases of the junction unmatched. Germline loops: CDR1 SGHAT, CDR2 FQNNGV. The CDR3 spells CASSFQLAGGQETQYF. The CDR3 DNA is TGTGCCAGCAGCTTCCAACTAGCGGGGGGGCAAGAGACCCAGTACTTC. The full variable domain, with the rest looked up from reference TRBV11-2 and TRBJ2-5, is EAGVAQSPRYKIIEKRQSVAFWCNPISGHATLYWYQQILGQGPKLLIQFQNNGVVDDSQLPKDRFSAERLKGVDSTLKIQPAKLEDSAVYLCASSFQLAGGQETQYFGPGTRLLVL.

The chain couples TRBV6-5 to TRBJ1-2; a weak D match, TRBD1 (5 bases). Germline assignment: CDR1 MNHEY and CDR2 SVGAGI. V was cut by 7 bases and J by 4 bases, with 16 bases left in between. The CDR3 consists of 14 residues. CDR3 amino acids: CASILSRAFYGYTF. The CDR3 coding sequence is TGTGCCAGCATCTTAAGCAGGGCGTTCTATGGCTACACCTTC.

This clone showed up just a few times. V gene TRBV9 combines with J gene TRBJ2-4, with 7 bases lining up with TRBD1. CDR1 and CDR2 (germline): SGDLS, YYNGEE. The CDR3 has 15 residues. V shed 0 bases and J 8 bases; nucleotides not matched to a gene: 8. CDR3 sequence: CASSVGTGGIDIQYF. DNA for the CDR3: TGTGCCAGCAGCGTAGGGACAGGAGGTATTGACATTCAGTACTTC.